The 32 T cell receptor beta chains given below trace back to one sample, sequenced in a study of blood T cell repertoires in COVID-19. Sequencing was performed with immunoSEQ multiplex PCR; in TCRdb, only in-frame clones are kept and a portion is missing. The profile covers under 200,000 clones, with 88% appearing a single time and around 1.5% taken by the ten largest. Specimen: peripheral blood. These receptors all come from a man aged 18 to 29 with active or convalescent COVID-19.

This clone occurred once. This rearrangement joins TRBV21-1 to TRBJ2-1; the DNA was not used to check the table's D call, TRBD1. TRBV21-1 counts as a pseudogene. The CDR3 runs to 14 residues. CDR3 residues: CYSTGASSYNEQFF. The CDR3 DNA reads TGTTATAGCACAGGGGCCAGCTCCTACAATGAGCAGTTCTTC.

The V and J genes are TRBV5-1 and TRBJ1-4; 8 bases map to TRBD1. The germline V gene encodes CDR1 SGHRS and CDR2 YFSETQ. CDR3 length equals 15 residues. With 3 bases clipped from V and 8 bases from J, the junction kept 9 bases outside the gene matches. The CDR3 sequence is CASSSDRGTREKLFF. For the CDR3, the DNA is TGCGCCAGCAGCTCAGACAGGGGTACTCGGGAAAAACTGTTTTTT.

This chain links TRBV10-3 with TRBJ1-4, with D unresolved. The germline gives CDR1 ENHRY, CDR2 SYGVKD. The V end was cut by 3 bases, the J end by 8 bases, with 10 bases between. This CDR3 is 13 amino acids long. The CDR3 here is CAISDSPGEKLFF. CDR3 DNA: TGTGCCATCAGTGATTCCCCCGGGGAAAAACTGTTTTTT.

V gene TRBV30 combines with J gene TRBJ2-7, with D perhaps TRBD2 (7 bases). The germline V and J ends were trimmed by 2 bases and 4 bases, with 9 bases remaining between them. The CDR3 is 12 amino acids. Germline CDR1 GTSNPN, CDR2 SVGIG (reference sequence). In nucleotides, the CDR3 is TGTGCCTGGAGTAGGGGGGGATACGAGCAGTACTTC. It yields the protein CAWSRGGYEQYF.

This sequence joins TRBV9 and TRBJ2-1, with TRBD1 matching 12 bases. CDR3 length: 15 amino acids. The ends lost 0 bases at V and 8 bases at J; junction bases unmatched: 3. Germline V gene data show CDR1 as SGDLS and CDR2 as YYNGEE. The CDR3 sequence: CASSVVGQGADEQFF. For the CDR3, the DNA is TGTGCCAGCAGCGTAGTGGGACAGGGGGCCGATGAGCAGTTCTTC.

This clone was found a few times. The chain combines TRBV11-1 with TRBJ1-1, with unresolved D. The CDR3 runs to 15 residues. The germline V and J ends were trimmed by 5 bases and 1 base, with 14 bases remaining between them. CDR1 SGHAT and CDR2 FQDESV come from the germline V gene (reference sequence). CDR3 DNA sequence: TGTGCCAGCAGCCAGGCCTTCGGGAGGAACACTGAAGCTTTCTTT. Its protein is CASSQAFGRNTEAFF.

The CDR3: CASTKTGVGQPQHF. CDR3 nucleotide sequence: TGTGCCAGCACTAAAACAGGGGTAGGGCAGCCCCAGCATTTT. The J gene is TRBJ1-5, the V gene TRBV28, with 7 bases matching TRBD1. CDR1 is MDHEN, CDR2 SYDVKM, per germline. This CDR3 comprises 14 residues. V lost 7 bases and J lost 7; bases outside the gene matches: 10.

The chain carries TRBV5-4 and TRBJ2-5; D may be TRBD1 (5 bases). V was clipped by 7 bases and J by 2 bases, with 12 bases between them. Germline V gene data show CDR1 as SGHNT and CDR2 as YYREEE (reference sequence). This CDR3 has 13 residues. CDR3 residues: CASRRQSQETQYF. Here the CDR3 DNA reads TGTGCCAGCCGGCGACAGTCACAAGAGACCCAGTACTTC.

This chain connects TRBV29-1 to TRBJ1-2; D might be TRBD1 (6 bases). CDR3 length equals 11 residues. Germline V CDR1 and CDR2: SQVTM, ANQGSEA. V lost 5 bases and J lost 6, with 10 bases in between. CDR3 residues: CSVWAGDGYTF. In nucleotides, the CDR3 is TGCAGCGTTTGGGCAGGGGATGGCTACACCTTC.

The J gene is TRBJ1-1, the V gene TRBV3-1 (or the pseudogene TRBV3-2); D unresolved. The germline V and J ends were trimmed by 6 bases and 0 bases, with 11 bases remaining between them. Germline assignment: CDR1 LGHDT and CDR2 YNNKEL (reference sequence). This CDR3 has 14 amino acids. The CDR3 DNA sequence: TGTGCCAGCAGATACGACGGGATGAACACTGAAGCTTTCTTT. It codes for CASRYDGMNTEAFF.

The chain uses TRBV3-1 (or the pseudogene TRBV3-2) and TRBJ1-6, with D tentatively TRBD1 (6 bases). V lost 3 bases and J lost 10, with 16 bases in between. CDR1 is LGHDT and CDR2 is YNNKEL in the germline V gene (reference sequence). The CDR3 is 15 residues long. The CDR3 sequence is CASSHSLQGDSPLHF. In nucleotides, the CDR3 is TGTGCCAGCAGCCATTCGTTACAGGGAGACTCACCCCTCCACTTT.

This clone came up a few times. The chain joins TRBV9 to TRBJ1-1; a possible D gene is TRBD1 (5 bases). Trimming took off 1 base at V and 1 base at J, with 20 bases between the two ends. This CDR3 comprises 18 residues. Germline CDR1 SGDLS, CDR2 YYNGEE. CDR3 in DNA: TGTGCCAGCAGCGTATCAAGTCAGGGCCCCCTTGAGAACACTGAAGCTTTCTTT. Protein: CASSVSSQGPLENTEAFF. Combining the CDR3 with reference TRBV9 and TRBJ1-1 gives the whole variable domain DSGVTQTPKHLITATGQRVTLRCSPRSGDLSVYWYQQSLDQGLQFLIQYYNGEERAKGNILERFSAQQFPDLHSELNLSSLELGDSALYFCASSVSSQGPLENTEAFFGQGTRLTVV.

The chain links TRBV6-1 to TRBJ2-2, with 12 positions matching TRBD1. Germline trimming cut 2 bases from V and 3 bases from J; bases unmatched to any gene: 13. Germline CDR1 and CDR2: MNHNS and SASEGT. The CDR3 sequence is 20 residues long. CDR3: CASSELVWDRGRMDTGELFF. CDR3 sequence (DNA): TGTGCCAGCAGTGAACTCGTATGGGACAGGGGGCGTATGGACACCGGGGAGCTGTTTTTT.

This chain links TRBV2 with TRBJ2-3; 16 nucleotides line up with TRBD2. J was trimmed by 3 bases and V by 8 bases; bases with no gene match: 5. The CDR3 loop spans 16 amino acids. Germline-derived CDR1 and CDR2 are SNHLY and FYNNEI. The CDR3 loop is CASGTSGGALTDTQYF. For the CDR3, the DNA is TGTGCCAGCGGGACTAGCGGGGGGGCTTTGACAGATACGCAGTATTTT.

CDR3 coding DNA: TGCGCCAGCAGCCAAGTAGGAAAGGGGGTGCGCCAAGAGACCCAGTACTTC. Amino acids: CASSQVGKGVRQETQYF. The chain uses TRBV4-3 and TRBJ2-5; D might be TRBD1 (6 bases). There are 17 residues in the CDR3. CDR1 and CDR2 from the germline V gene are LGHNA and YSLEER. The V end lost 1 base, the J end lost 1 base, and 16 bases lay between the germline ends.

The chain couples TRBV28 to TRBJ1-3, with D tentatively TRBD1 (5 bases). This CDR3 spans 17 amino acids. Between the trimmed V and J ends, which lost 7 bases and 4 bases, there was a span of 23 bases. Germline V CDR1 and CDR2: MDHEN, SYDVKM. The CDR3 sequence: CASTSGLIGGAGNTIYF. The CDR3 coding sequence is TGTGCCAGCACCTCTGGGCTTATCGGGGGAGCCGGAAACACCATATATTTT.

This chain links TRBV4-3 with TRBJ2-3, with D perhaps matching TRBD2 (6 bases). V was shortened by 0 bases and J by 2 bases, with 15 bases between the two germline ends. The germline V gene encodes CDR1 LGHNA and CDR2 YSLEER. The CDR3 has 17 residues. The CDR3 DNA reads TGCGCCAGCAGCCAAGAAATGGCCGGGGGACTCACAGATACGCAGTATTTT. It translates to CASSQEMAGGLTDTQYF.

This rearrangement joins TRBV10-2 to TRBJ1-6; the D gene is possibly TRBD1 (6 bases). CDR3 size: 14 residues. CDR1 is WSHSY, CDR2 SAAADI, per germline. V lost 6 bases and J 5 bases, leaving 11 bases between the germline ends. CDR3 coding DNA: TGCGCCAGCAGGTTGGACAGCGATAATTCACCCCTCCACTTT. It specifies CASRLDSDNSPLHF.

This sequence joins TRBV3-1 (or the pseudogene TRBV3-2) and TRBJ1-1; possibly TRBD1 for D (5 bases). Germline V gene lookup returns CDR1 LGHDT and CDR2 YNNKEL (reference sequence). The CDR3 runs 13 residues. Trimming removed 2 bases at V and 6 bases at J, with 10 bases between. The CDR3 DNA reads as TGTGCCAGCAGCCAACCGGACAAAGCTGAAGCTTTCTTT. Protein sequence: CASSQPDKAEAFF.

The chain carries TRBV24-1 and TRBJ2-5; maybe TRBD1 (5 bases). V lost 9 bases to trimming and J lost 0 bases, with 10 bases between them. The CDR3 runs to 13 residues. Germline assignment: CDR1 KGHDR and CDR2 SFDVKD. CDR3 amino acids: CATQRGYQETQYF. The DNA for the CDR3 is TGTGCCACCCAAAGGGGATACCAAGAGACCCAGTACTTC.

The chain is built from TRBV6-5 and TRBJ2-1, with TRBD2 matching over 8 bases. V was pared by 10 bases and J by 2 bases, with 7 bases of the junction left unmatched. Germline V gene sequence: CDR1 MNHEY, CDR2 SVGAGI. The CDR3 consists of 14 residues. The CDR3 sequence: CATQRGGAYNEQFF. CDR3 in DNA: TGTGCCACTCAACGGGGGGGAGCCTACAATGAGCAGTTCTTC.

The rearrangement uses TRBV29-1 and TRBJ2-1, with D hard to call. Trimming shortened V by 4 bases and J by 9 bases, and 7 bases separated the two germline ends. The germline CDR1 and CDR2 sequences are SQVTM and ANQGSEA. This CDR3 is 10 amino acids long. CDR3 protein: CSVVSSEQFF. CDR3 in DNA: TGCAGCGTTGTTTCTAGTGAGCAGTTCTTC.

V usage is TRBV5-4 and J usage is TRBJ2-3; 13 bases are a match to TRBD2. The V and J ends lost 5 bases and 6 bases, in that order; junction bases with no gene match: 3. Germline V gene lookup returns CDR1 SGHNT and CDR2 YYREEE (reference sequence). The CDR3 is 14 amino acids. CDR3 loop: CASRVTSGGDTQYF. CDR3 DNA sequence: TGTGCCAGCAGGGTGACTAGCGGGGGGGATACGCAGTATTTT.

The CDR3 DNA is TGCAGCGTTGAAGATCTATACGAGCAGTACTTC. Translating gives CSVEDLYEQYF. This chain joins TRBV29-1 and TRBJ2-7; D remains ambiguous. The CDR3 is 11 amino acids. CDR1 is SQVTM and CDR2 is ANQGSEA in the germline V gene. Trimming left V 0 bases short and J 4 bases short, with 4 bases between.

The V call is TRBV27, the J call TRBJ2-7, with D perhaps matching TRBD2 (6 bases). V was shortened by 2 bases and J by 6 bases, with 17 bases between the two germline ends. The germline V gene encodes CDR1 MNHEY and CDR2 SMNVEV (reference sequence). This CDR3 region has 15 residues. The CDR3 DNA reads TGTGCCAGCAGTTTAGACGGGGGAATGCGTATCGAGCAGTACTTC. As protein: CASSLDGGMRIEQYF.

This chain connects TRBV10-2 to TRBJ1-5; perhaps TRBD1 as D (6 bases). Germline-derived CDR1 and CDR2 are WSHSY and SAAADI. This CDR3 has 14 residues. V lost 6 bases to trimming and J lost 0 bases, with 9 bases between them. CDR3 sequence (DNA): TGCGCCAGCAGAGGGACAAGTAGCAATCAGCCCCAGCATTTT. It specifies CASRGTSSNQPQHF.

CDR3 loop: CASSLFGAKNIQYF. CDR3 DNA: TGTGCCAGCAGTTTATTTGGCGCCAAAAACATTCAGTACTTC. V and J are TRBV27 and TRBJ2-4; D gene unclear. This CDR3 is 14 amino acids long. Germline V gene lookup returns CDR1 MNHEY and CDR2 SMNVEV (reference sequence). V dropped 1 base and J dropped 1 base, with 5 bases sitting between them.

This chain uses TRBV5-1 with TRBJ2-7; 13 nucleotides line up with TRBD2. Trimming cost V 0 bases and J 5 bases; bases outside gene matches: 11. The CDR3 extends over 18 amino acids. In germline, CDR1 is SGHRS, CDR2 YFSETQ. The DNA for the CDR3 is TGCGCCAGCAGCTTGGCCGGACTAGCGGGAGTTCCCCTCCACGAGCAGTACTTC. It encodes CASSLAGLAGVPLHEQYF.

The chain recombines TRBV3-1 (or the pseudogene TRBV3-2) with TRBJ2-1; weak D call: TRBD1 (6 bases). The ends were cut back, 0 bases at V and 2 bases at J, with 23 bases in the middle. This CDR3 spans 20 amino acids. CDR1 is LGHDT, CDR2 YNNKEL, per germline (reference sequence). The CDR3 region has the DNA TGTGCCAGCAGCCAAGATTCGGTGTTCCGGGGACATAGTGCCTACAATGAGCAGTTCTTC. The encoded protein is CASSQDSVFRGHSAYNEQFF.

V usage is TRBV5-1 and J usage is TRBJ1-1; 7 bases agree with TRBD1. V was clipped by 4 bases and J by 3 bases; unmatched bases: 12. Germline loops: CDR1 SGHRS, CDR2 YFSETQ. The CDR3 consists of 16 residues. The CDR3 DNA is TGCGCCAGCAGCGGGGGTGACAGGGCCGGGGACACTGAAGCTTTCTTT. It translates to CASSGGDRAGDTEAFF.

The chain couples TRBV10-3 to TRBJ2-7; tentative D call: TRBD1 (5 bases). This CDR3 comprises 14 residues. V was pared by 0 bases and J by 6 bases, with 12 bases between. Germline assignment: CDR1 ENHRY and CDR2 SYGVKD. The CDR3 DNA reads TGTGCCATCAGTGAGTCTAGACAGCTCACCGAGCAGTACTTC. Its translation is CAISESRQLTEQYF.

The V gene is TRBV7-2, the J gene TRBJ1-4; 8 bases match TRBD1. Germline loops: CDR1 SGHTA, CDR2 FQGNSA. J gave up 3 bases and V 2 bases, and 8 bases lay outside the gene matches. The CDR3 has 17 residues. Here the CDR3 reads CASSLSGQGYSNEKLFF. The DNA for the CDR3 is TGTGCCAGCAGCTTATCCGGACAGGGATACTCTAATGAAAAACTGTTTTTT.